These T cell receptor beta chains were read from a single sample in a study of Graves' ophthalmopathy and Graves' hyperthyroidism. TCRdb processed the multiplex PCR reads anew with MiXCR; each CDR3 protein has one entry. The repertoire holds 600,000 to 700,000 distinct CDR3 sequences, with about 38% as singletons. The sample taken for sequencing was peripheral blood. Receptor source: an adult man with Graves' ophthalmopathy. The conserved cysteine and the conserved F or W are not part of the CDR3 here. The D gene is left open where the match is weak.

cdr3_length | d_call | j_call | v_call | cdr3_aa
13 | - | TRBJ2-5 | TRBV7-2 | ASGTSLQGRETQY
12 | TRBD1 | TRBJ2-5 | TRBV19 | ASAGTGVGETQY
13 | - | TRBJ2-2 | TRBV10-3 | AISYSRQGTRELF
11 | - | TRBJ2-7 | TRBV11-2 | ASALGQHYEQY
12 | TRBD1 | TRBJ1-3 | TRBV25-1 | ASSGRTGQNTIY
13 | - | TRBJ1-6 | TRBV6-6 | ASSYQTGVRSPLH
12 | TRBD1 | TRBJ1-5 | TRBV7-9 | ASSTGGNNQPQH
11 | - | TRBJ2-7 | TRBV7-2 | ASSPRPGSEQY
11 | - | TRBJ2-7 | TRBV7-8 | ASSQGISYEQY
14 | TRBD1 | TRBJ1-3 | TRBV6-6 | ASGRQGASSGNTIY
14 | TRBD1 | TRBJ1-2 | TRBV7-9 | ASSPQGGGLNYGYT
12 | - | TRBJ1-2 | TRBV6-1 | ASSERGGLRGYT
13 | TRBD2 | TRBJ2-7 | TRBV6-6 | ASTYSSGRDYEQY
10 | - | TRBJ2-7 | TRBV5-5 | ASSLWSYGQY
17 | TRBD2 | TRBJ2-5 | TRBV19 | ASRDLAGDQFQNQWTQY
13 | - | TRBJ1-5 | TRBV4-1 | ASSQGEGGNQPQH
12 | - | TRBJ1-1 | TRBV25-1 | ASSDRHGFTEAF
10 | - | TRBJ2-7 | TRBV7-2 | ASSSTAYEQY
10 | - | TRBJ2-7 | TRBV29-1 | SVVRGSYEQY
13 | - | TRBJ2-2 | TRBV15 | ATSRAAEHTGELF
12 | TRBD1 | TRBJ1-2 | TRBV29-1 | SVAPGQGAYGYT
13 | - | TRBJ2-7 | TRBV29-1 | SVGVGADSYNEQY
13 | TRBD1 | TRBJ1-3 | TRBV5-5 | ASSSGQGAGNTIY
7 | - | TRBJ1-1 | TRBV7-8 | ASSPDSF
12 | - | TRBJ2-5 | TRBV29-1 | SADMGGQGQTQY
10 | - | TRBJ1-1 | TRBV19 | ASSTLLGRAF
12 | - | TRBJ2-7 | TRBV7-9 | ASSSPAGGHEQY
12 | - | TRBJ1-2 | TRBV12-3/TRBV12-4 | ASSFGSLNYGYT
11 | - | TRBJ2-5 | TRBV19 | ASNERHQETQY
11 | - | TRBJ1-1 | TRBV2 | ASRTGPGTEAF
12 | - | TRBJ2-1 | TRBV29-1 | SVEIDSRPNEQF
13 | TRBD1 | TRBJ2-7 | TRBV2 | ASRTGTGGTYEQY
15 | TRBD2 | TRBJ2-2 | TRBV7-2 | ASSLVSGGAGTGELF
13 | TRBD1 | TRBJ2-7 | TRBV24-1 | ATSAPGTGAYEQY
10 | TRBD1 | TRBJ1-2 | TRBV11-2 | ASSQTGAGYT
14 | - | TRBJ2-2 | TRBV5-5 | ASSLYRDPLGGELF
9 | - | TRBJ2-2 | TRBV29-1 | SVADRGELF
15 | - | TRBJ1-2 | TRBV19 | ASSIWVGGRGDYGYT
17 | - | TRBJ1-2 | TRBV10-3 | AISSLTTDGERQGRGYT
15 | - | TRBJ2-5 | TRBV6-5 | ASSYSGTAYGRETQY
8 | - | TRBJ1-2 | TRBV25-1 | ASRVNGYT
15 | - | TRBJ1-3 | TRBV14 | ASSPYSAGYSGNTIY
14 | - | TRBJ1-4 | TRBV9 | ASSPDRMGTNEKLF
13 | - | TRBJ1-5 | TRBV12-5 | ANGLGSYGNQPQH
11 | - | TRBJ1-6 | TRBV10-3 | ASSEAGYSPLH
15 | - | TRBJ2-6 | TRBV7-2 | ASSLRTGISGANVLT
15 | - | TRBJ2-6 | TRBV5-8 | ASSPSGAGTGANVLT
14 | - | TRBJ1-5 | TRBV15 | ATSRDPGRRHQPQH
11 | - | TRBJ1-2 | TRBV7-2 | ASSHSGGNGYT
10 | TRBD1 | TRBJ1-1 | TRBV7-9 | ASSMGQAEAF
13 | - | TRBJ1-6 | TRBV7-9 | ASSLAGGNNSPLH
11 | - | TRBJ1-1 | TRBV24-1 | ATSDAGDTEAF
14 | TRBD1 | TRBJ2-2 | TRBV5-6 | ASSLWGTGGTGELF
13 | TRBD1 | TRBJ2-7 | TRBV29-1 | SASGQGLLGYEQY